The entry below gives a single T cell receptor beta chain sequence along with its context. Per the original data handling: Reference gene primer amplification in the assay estimated nucleated cell counts. Repertoires were generated with immunoSEQ multiplex PCR, while TCRdb's copy carries only in-frame clones and drops some. V and J calls and clone size are as listed in that table; D and trimming were resolved from the DNA. The sample records about 100,000 clones, around 87% being singletons. V was cut by 4 bases and J by 3 bases, with 16 bases left in between. This CDR3 comprises 15 residues. Per germline, CDR1 SGHNT and CDR2 YYREEE (reference sequence). The data belong to a study of blood T cell repertoires in COVID-19. At the level of the study: There were acute and convalescent COVID-19 samples, and they came from the United States, Italy and Spain. PBMCs, B-cell-depleted T cells, or T cells provided the cDNA or gDNA that made up the material.

V is TRBV5-4 and J is TRBJ1-2, with D unclear. The sequenced material came from peripheral blood. The sequence derives from a woman in her twenties or thirties with acute or convalescent COVID-19. For the CDR3, the DNA is TGTGCCAGCAGCCTATCAACGACCGGGTACTATGGCTACACCTTC. It codes for CASSLSTTGYYGYTF.